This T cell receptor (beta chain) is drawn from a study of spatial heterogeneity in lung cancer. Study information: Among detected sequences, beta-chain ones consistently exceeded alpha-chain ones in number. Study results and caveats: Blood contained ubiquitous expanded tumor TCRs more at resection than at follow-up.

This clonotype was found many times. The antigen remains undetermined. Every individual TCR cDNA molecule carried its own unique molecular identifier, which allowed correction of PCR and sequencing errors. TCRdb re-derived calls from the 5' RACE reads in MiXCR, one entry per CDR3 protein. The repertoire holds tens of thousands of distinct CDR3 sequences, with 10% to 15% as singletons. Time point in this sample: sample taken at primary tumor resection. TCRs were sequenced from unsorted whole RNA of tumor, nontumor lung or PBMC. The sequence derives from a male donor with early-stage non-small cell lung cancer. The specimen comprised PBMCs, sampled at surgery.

The CDR3, as DNA: TGTGCCATCAAGGTTCTGGAACAGTTGGGAGAAAAACTGTTTTTT. Amino acid sequence: CAIKVLEQLGEKLFF. The chain has TRBV10-3 and TRBJ1-4; D remains unclear. V shed 7 bases and J shed 8 bases, with 20 bases lying between them. CDR3 length: 15 amino acids. Per germline, CDR1 ENHRY and CDR2 SYGVKD.